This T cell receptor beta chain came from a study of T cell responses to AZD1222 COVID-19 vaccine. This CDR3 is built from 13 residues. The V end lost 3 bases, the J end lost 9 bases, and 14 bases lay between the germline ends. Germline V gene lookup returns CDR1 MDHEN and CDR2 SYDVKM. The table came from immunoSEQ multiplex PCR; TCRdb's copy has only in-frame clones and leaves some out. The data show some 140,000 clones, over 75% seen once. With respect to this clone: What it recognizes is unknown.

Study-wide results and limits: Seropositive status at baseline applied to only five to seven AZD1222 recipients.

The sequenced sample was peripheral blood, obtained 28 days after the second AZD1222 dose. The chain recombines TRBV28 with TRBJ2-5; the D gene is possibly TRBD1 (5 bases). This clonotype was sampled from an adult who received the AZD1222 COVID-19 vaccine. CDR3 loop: CASSFEDTSSQYF. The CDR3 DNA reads TGTGCCAGCAGTTTTGAGGACACATCGTCCCAGTACTTC.